The 27 T cell receptor beta chains in this list originate from one sample, sequenced in a study of T cells in narcolepsy. Method: immunoSEQ multiplex PCR; TCRdb's copy keeps in-frame clones and lacks some. This sample has 3,000 or so clones, with around 68% found just once. The material sequenced was CD45RA- memory CD8+ T cells from PBMCs. The receptors originated from a human donor with narcolepsy.

The chain is built from TRBV6-5 and TRBJ1-4; the match to TRBD1 covers 7 bases. Germline CDR1 MNHEY, CDR2 SVGAGI. Trimming took 6 bases from V and 4 from J; bases not matched to a gene: 5. The CDR3 sequence is 14 residues long. The CDR3 reads CASRPGQINEKLFF. In DNA form, the CDR3 reads TGTGCCAGCAGACCGGGACAGATTAATGAAAAACTGTTTTTT.

In its sample, this clone is medium-sized (0.01 to 0.1%). The CDR3 loop reads CATSGTGLYEQYF. CDR3 nucleotide sequence: TGTGCCACTTCCGGGACAGGTCTCTACGAGCAGTACTTC. The rearrangement uses TRBV6-1 and TRBJ2-7, with 8 bases lining up with TRBD1. Per germline, CDR1 MNHNS and CDR2 SASEGT. Trimming at V came to 10 bases and at J to 3 bases, leaving 8 bases not matched to a gene. This CDR3 has 13 amino acids.

This clone was counted once. This chain connects TRBV4-1 to TRBJ2-2; the match to TRBD2 covers 9 bases. V trimming: 0 bases; J trimming: 4 bases; junction bases outside the gene matches: 9. Per germline, CDR1 MGHRA and CDR2 YSYEKL. The CDR3 length is 18 residues. CDR3 bases: TGCGCCAGCAGCCAAGAGGTTAAGGCTAGCGGGGTCACCGGGGAGCTGTTTTTT. Translating gives CASSQEVKASGVTGELFF.

Comments on this clone: The same CDR3 can be traced to other DNA sequences in this sample. V gene TRBV7-3 combines with J gene TRBJ2-3; 11 positions match TRBD2. With V trimmed by 6 bases and J by 3 bases, 5 bases remained unmatched. The CDR3 has 15 residues. Germline V gene sequence: CDR1 SGHTA, CDR2 FQGTGA. The CDR3 reads CASSLTSGETDTQYF. The CDR3, as DNA: TGTGCCAGCAGTTTGACTAGCGGGGAGACAGATACGCAGTATTTT.

On this clone itself: A far larger clone is one base from this, pointing to a likely read error. This sequence joins TRBV9 and TRBJ1-1; TRBD1 is a possible D gene (6 bases). V lost 4 bases and J 3 bases, leaving 16 bases between the germline ends. CDR1 and CDR2 from the germline V gene are SGDLS and YYNGEE. CDR3 size: 15 residues. CDR3 protein: CASSSQGPSDTEAFF. CDR3 sequence (DNA): TGTGCCAGCAGCTCACAGGGCCCCTCGGACACTGAAGCTTTCTTT.

Concerning this clone itself: This sequence is one base from a far larger clone and is likely a read error. The same CDR3 arises from other DNA sequences in this sample as well. V and J are TRBV7-3 and TRBJ1-2; perhaps TRBD1 as D (5 bases). Trimming took off 5 bases at V and 7 bases at J, with 20 bases between the two ends. CDR1 and CDR2 (germline): SGHTA, FQGTGA. The CDR3 is 15 amino acids. The CDR3 region has the DNA TGTGCCAGCAGCCAAGAGCAGGGTTCCGTCCTTGGCTACACCTTC. It encodes CASSQEQGSVLGYTF.

This clone is large within its sample. V usage is TRBV5-6 and J usage is TRBJ1-3, with D perhaps matching TRBD1 (5 bases). This CDR3 has 15 amino acids. Germline CDR1 and CDR2: SGHDT and YYEEEE. Trimming removed 4 bases from V and 4 bases from J, with 15 bases in between. CDR3 sequence reads: CASSRGLYSGNTIYF. The CDR3 DNA is TGTGCCAGCAGCCGGGGACTATACTCCGGAAACACCATATATTTT.

This sequence joins TRBV6-1 and TRBJ2-2; D remains unclear. The CDR3 is made up of 14 amino acids. The V end was cut by 0 bases, the J end by 3 bases, with 5 bases between. Germline lookup yields CDR1 MNHNS and CDR2 SASEGT. CDR3 nucleotides: TGTGCCAGCAGTGAAGCGGGCGACACCGGGGAGCTGTTTTTT. Its translation is CASSEAGDTGELFF.

This clone was recorded a few times. The V gene is TRBV6-5, the J gene TRBJ1-5; 8 nucleotides line up with TRBD1. Germline-derived CDR1 and CDR2 are MNHEY and SVGAGI. V dropped 4 bases and J dropped 0; count of bases not matched to a gene: 5. The CDR3 contains 16 residues. CDR3 amino acids: CASSLYRGNSNQPQHF. The DNA of the CDR3 is TGTGCCAGCAGTTTATACAGGGGGAATAGCAATCAGCCCCAGCATTTT.

This clone has more than one count but fewer than ten. The chain carries TRBV15 and TRBJ2-3; possibly TRBD2 for D (7 bases). V lost 5 bases and J lost 4, with 16 bases in between. CDR1 is LNHNV, CDR2 YYDKDF, per germline (reference sequence). The CDR3 totals 15 residues. CDR3 amino acids: CATSHSGGLPDTQYF. CDR3 coding DNA: TGTGCCACCAGCCACTCGGGGGGCCTCCCAGATACGCAGTATTTT.

The chain carries TRBV15 and TRBJ2-2; tentative D call: TRBD1 (6 bases). The CDR3 is made up of 17 amino acids. V was pared by 4 bases and J by 3 bases, with 18 bases between. Germline V gives CDR1 LNHNV, CDR2 YYDKDF (reference sequence). As DNA, the CDR3 is TGTGCCACCAGCATCGGCCACCGGGACATGTACACCGGGGAGCTGTTTTTT. It codes for CATSIGHRDMYTGELFF.

Relative to its sample, this clone is large (0.1 to 1%). The gene calls are TRBV29-1 and TRBJ2-2; 9 bases fit TRBD1. Germline CDR1 reads SQVTM; CDR2 reads ANQGSEA. This CDR3 is 13 amino acids long. V was clipped by 4 bases and J by 6 bases; unmatched bases: 3. CDR3: CSVGDREAGELFF. CDR3 nucleotide sequence: TGCAGCGTTGGGGACAGGGAGGCCGGGGAGCTGTTTTTT.

CDR3 DNA sequence: TGTGCCAGCAGCTACAAACAGGGGCGGAACACTGAAGCTTTCTTT. Translated: CASSYKQGRNTEAFF. The chain recombines TRBV11-2 with TRBJ1-1, with 7 bases fitting TRBD1. Germline V gives CDR1 SGHAT, CDR2 FQNNGV. Trimming at V came to 4 bases and at J to 1 base, leaving 6 bases not matched to a gene. The CDR3 is made up of 15 amino acids.

This CDR3 is CASRGTGVTDTQYF. The CDR3 nucleotides read TGTGCCAGCCGAGGGACAGGGGTCACAGATACGCAGTATTTT. The V and J genes are TRBV27 and TRBJ2-3; 10 bases match TRBD1. Germline trimming cut 8 bases from V and 2 bases from J; bases unmatched to any gene: 4. From germline, CDR1 is MNHEY and CDR2 SMNVEV (reference sequence). The CDR3 is 14 residues long.

This chain uses TRBV7-9 with TRBJ2-3; 7 bases are a match to TRBD2. The CDR3 length is 16 residues. The V segment lost 5 bases and the J segment 3 bases; nucleotides outside the gene matches: 11. CDR1 and CDR2 from the germline V gene are SEHNR and FQNEAQ (reference sequence). As DNA, the CDR3 is TGTGCCAGCAGCCAACCGGGAGGTGGCCTTACAGATACGCAGTATTTT. Encoded protein: CASSQPGGGLTDTQYF.

The chain uses TRBV11-3 and TRBJ2-7; D gene unclear. This CDR3 is 14 amino acids long. Deletions cut 3 bases from V and 4 bases from J, with 13 bases between. Germline V gene lookup returns CDR1 SGHNT and CDR2 YENEEA. The CDR3 nucleotides read TGTGCCAGCAGCTTGCTGGGGTCGGGTTACGAGCAGTACTTC. Protein: CASSLLGSGYEQYF.

V usage is TRBV2 and J usage is TRBJ2-1; D is perhaps TRBD1 (5 bases). Trimming stripped 3 bases from V and 9 bases from J, with 21 bases between. The length of the CDR3 is 16 residues. Germline-derived CDR1 and CDR2 are SNHLY and FYNNEI. CDR3 region: CASSDFGASGPGEQFF. The CDR3 coding sequence is TGTGCCAGCAGTGACTTTGGGGCTAGTGGTCCAGGTGAGCAGTTCTTC.

This chain joins TRBV4-2 and TRBJ1-1; tentative D call: TRBD1 (5 bases). Trimming took off 0 bases at V and 5 bases at J, with 22 bases between the two ends. From germline, CDR1 is LGHNA and CDR2 YNFKEQ. This CDR3 has 18 residues. CDR3 nucleotide sequence: TGTGCCAGCAGCCAAGATTCAGAGGGGTTGAGTTATGGTACTGAAGCTTTCTTT. The encoded protein is CASSQDSEGLSYGTEAFF.

This chain joins TRBV7-8 and TRBJ2-1, with TRBD2 identical over 7 bases. This CDR3 has 16 amino acids. The J segment lost 0 bases and the V segment lost 2 bases, leaving 4 bases of the junction unmatched. Germline V lookup: CDR1 SGHVS, CDR2 FQNEAQ. The CDR3 loop is CASSLKGGSSYNEQFF. Written as DNA, the CDR3 is TGTGCCAGCAGCTTAAAGGGAGGGAGCTCCTACAATGAGCAGTTCTTC.

This clone was seen only a few times. V is TRBV9 and J is TRBJ2-7; unclear D gene. The CDR3 contains 11 residues. Germline lookup yields CDR1 SGDLS and CDR2 YYNGEE. V shed 3 bases and J shed 6 bases, with 7 bases lying between them. The CDR3 DNA reads TGTGCCAGCAGCGATAATGCCGAGCAGTACTTC. Protein product: CASSDNAEQYF.

This clone was seen only a few times. The chain's CDR3 is CASSLGGADEAFF. The CDR3 coding sequence is TGTGCCAGCAGCTTAGGGGGGGCCGACGAAGCTTTCTTT. The V gene is TRBV5-7, the J gene TRBJ1-1, with D perhaps TRBD1 (6 bases). TRBV5-7 is sorted into the ORF group, with uncertain function. This CDR3 is 13 amino acids long. Deletions cut 2 bases from V and 8 bases from J, with 13 bases between.

V and J are TRBV4-1 and TRBJ2-5, with D possibly being TRBD2 (6 bases). V lost 0 bases, J lost 0 bases, and 11 bases lay in between. This CDR3 has 16 residues. Germline V gene data show CDR1 as MGHRA and CDR2 as YSYEKL. The CDR3 DNA reads as TGCGCCAGCAGCCAAGATGCGGCGGGGTACCAAGAGACCCAGTACTTC. Its protein is CASSQDAAGYQETQYF.

Details on this clone: One end of the junction is discordant with germline, which a read error may explain. The chain joins TRBV30 to TRBJ2-7; 8 nucleotides align to TRBD2. The CDR3 is 14 amino acids. The V gene's germline CDR1 is GTSNPN and CDR2 SVGIG (reference sequence). As DNA, the CDR3 is TGTGCCGGGAGGGTATCGGGGGGGGAGGAGGAGCAGTACTTC. This gives the protein CAGRVSGGEEEQYF.

The sample holds a few counts of this clone. The chain uses TRBV10-3 and TRBJ2-2; no reliable D call. CDR3 length: 17 residues. Germline V gene sequence: CDR1 ENHRY, CDR2 SYGVKD. With 5 bases removed from V and 0 bases from J, the gap between germline ends came to 16 bases. CDR3 loop: CAISKSKQGSNTGELFF. CDR3 in DNA: TGTGCCATCAGTAAATCCAAACAAGGATCGAACACCGGGGAGCTGTTTTTT.

The chain couples TRBV5-1 to TRBJ2-3; 9 positions match TRBD1. Unmatched junction bases numbered 6, after V lost 3 bases and J lost 4 bases. CDR3 length: 15 residues. Germline V gene sequence: CDR1 SGHRS, CDR2 YFSETQ. The CDR3 DNA is TGCGCCAGCAGCTACAGGACAGGGGAAGCAGATACGCAGTATTTT. The encoded protein is CASSYRTGEADTQYF.

V and J are TRBV9 and TRBJ2-2, with D uncertain. The germline CDR1 and CDR2 sequences are SGDLS and YYNGEE. The V end was cut by 0 bases, the J end by 3 bases, with 9 bases between. The length of the CDR3 is 15 residues. The CDR3 loop is CASSVEATYTGELFF. The CDR3 bases are TGTGCCAGCAGCGTAGAGGCTACCTACACCGGGGAGCTGTTTTTT.

This clone was seen once. The chain recombines TRBV7-2 with TRBJ2-3; D remains unclear. The V end was cut by 1 base, the J end by 0 bases, with 14 bases between. This CDR3 is built from 17 residues. Germline assignment: CDR1 SGHTA and CDR2 FQGNSA. This chain's CDR3 is CASSLGLGYPSTDTQYF. The CDR3 coding sequence is TGTGCCAGCAGCTTAGGGCTAGGATACCCGAGCACAGATACGCAGTATTTT.